A selection of T cell receptor beta chains follows, all from one sample in a study of identical twins. TCRdb processed the 5' RACE reads anew with MiXCR; each CDR3 protein has one entry. The sample carries about 890,000 distinct CDR3 sequences, around an eighth recorded once. These data also featured in a second study, about yellow fever vaccine responses in identical twins.

Sequenced material: PBMCs. These TCRs come from a woman in her late teens or twenties in good health. CDR3s include the opening cysteine and the closing phenylalanine or tryptophan. Fields, in order: V gene, CDR3 protein.

V: TRBV12-3/TRBV12-4
CDR3: CASSPTGPGTEAFF

V: TRBV7-2
CDR3: CASSLGQAVVAQYF

V: TRBV20-1
CDR3: CSARVPPETQYF

V: TRBV5-1
CDR3: CASSLGQGATNTGELFF

V: TRBV20-1
CDR3: CSARSGYNQPQHF

V: TRBV5-1
CDR3: CASSRNMGRYNEQFF

V: TRBV20-1
CDR3: CSAGLAGASTDTQYF

V: TRBV3-1
CDR3: CASSPRSQAQNIQYF

V: TRBV6-5
CDR3: CASSYNPAGANEQFF

V: TRBV6-5
CDR3: CASSYSSGIYTDTQYF

V: TRBV7-2
CDR3: CASSLARQATNQPQHF

V: TRBV7-9
CDR3: CASSPSASGAYNEQFF

V: TRBV10-2
CDR3: CASGIQTLTNTIYF

V: TRBV3-1
CDR3: CASNNLQGIQQETQYF

V: TRBV5-8
CDR3: CASSVWGSNEKLFF

V: TRBV20-1
CDR3: CSAREARPEGNQPQHF

V: TRBV24-1
CDR3: CATRAAENQPQHF

V: TRBV12-3/TRBV12-4
CDR3: CASSSRQASYNEQFF

V: TRBV15
CDR3: CATSRGRDESNQPQHF

V: TRBV9
CDR3: CASSAHIAGGPYEQYF

V: TRBV4-1
CDR3: CASSQGPGGGNEQFF

V: TRBV12-3/TRBV12-4
CDR3: CASRPTGGGEQYF

V: TRBV9
CDR3: CASSMSGGSYNEQFF

V: TRBV7-9
CDR3: CASSLNPDRAYEQYF

V: TRBV12-3/TRBV12-4
CDR3: CASSLLRRTGGETQYF

V: TRBV27
CDR3: CASSIGPGSYNEQFF

V: TRBV9
CDR3: CASSLWDRPRTSYNEQFF

V: TRBV7-2
CDR3: CASSLDGQRQETQYF

V: TRBV14
CDR3: CASSQDSSYYNEQFF

V: TRBV14
CDR3: CASSQSSGGAYNEQFF

V: TRBV11-2
CDR3: CASSPGDRHWGETQYF

V: TRBV10-3
CDR3: CATTSGGGQRYNEQFF

V: TRBV29-1
CDR3: CSVERQGASTDTQYF

V: TRBV4-1
CDR3: CASSQGMAGAAPGAQYF

V: TRBV6-2/TRBV6-3
CDR3: CASLRLAGGFETQYF

V: TRBV19
CDR3: CASSRHREEQFF

V: TRBV7-8
CDR3: CASSRWDRGFNTGELFF

V: TRBV6-1
CDR3: CASSGRARNNEQFF

V: TRBV4-2
CDR3: CASGTAGGGAGETQYF

V: TRBV14
CDR3: CASSQVGGTLRTDTQYF

V: TRBV3-1
CDR3: CASSQTPTSGSTDTQYF

V: TRBV11-2
CDR3: CASSLLSTGGVLSYNEQFF

V: TRBV5-1
CDR3: CASRSGSAREGDTQYF

V: TRBV2
CDR3: CASGPLLAKNIQYF

V: TRBV10-3
CDR3: CAITGGAGNEQFF

V: TRBV12-3/TRBV12-4
CDR3: CASSSPGTVGTEAFF

V: TRBV5-8
CDR3: CASSLGGGGIDEQFF

V: TRBV20-1
CDR3: CSAREGSGGWNTGELFF

V: TRBV7-9
CDR3: CASSLAGAVYNEQFF

V: TRBV2
CDR3: CASSELGWGTEAFF

V: TRBV6-5
CDR3: CASSHTPGRRNSADTQYF

V: TRBV12-3/TRBV12-4
CDR3: CASSSTLGGANVLTF

V: TRBV2
CDR3: CASLGVGEQFF

V: TRBV5-1
CDR3: CASSLDGPGGVGLAGSPTGNEQFF

V: TRBV5-1
CDR3: CASSLALIGISFMAFF

V: TRBV20-1
CDR3: CSARDVIGGPGYEQYF

V: TRBV6-1
CDR3: CASRGVSIEPQHF

V: TRBV12-3/TRBV12-4
CDR3: CASRKTSGLYNEQFF